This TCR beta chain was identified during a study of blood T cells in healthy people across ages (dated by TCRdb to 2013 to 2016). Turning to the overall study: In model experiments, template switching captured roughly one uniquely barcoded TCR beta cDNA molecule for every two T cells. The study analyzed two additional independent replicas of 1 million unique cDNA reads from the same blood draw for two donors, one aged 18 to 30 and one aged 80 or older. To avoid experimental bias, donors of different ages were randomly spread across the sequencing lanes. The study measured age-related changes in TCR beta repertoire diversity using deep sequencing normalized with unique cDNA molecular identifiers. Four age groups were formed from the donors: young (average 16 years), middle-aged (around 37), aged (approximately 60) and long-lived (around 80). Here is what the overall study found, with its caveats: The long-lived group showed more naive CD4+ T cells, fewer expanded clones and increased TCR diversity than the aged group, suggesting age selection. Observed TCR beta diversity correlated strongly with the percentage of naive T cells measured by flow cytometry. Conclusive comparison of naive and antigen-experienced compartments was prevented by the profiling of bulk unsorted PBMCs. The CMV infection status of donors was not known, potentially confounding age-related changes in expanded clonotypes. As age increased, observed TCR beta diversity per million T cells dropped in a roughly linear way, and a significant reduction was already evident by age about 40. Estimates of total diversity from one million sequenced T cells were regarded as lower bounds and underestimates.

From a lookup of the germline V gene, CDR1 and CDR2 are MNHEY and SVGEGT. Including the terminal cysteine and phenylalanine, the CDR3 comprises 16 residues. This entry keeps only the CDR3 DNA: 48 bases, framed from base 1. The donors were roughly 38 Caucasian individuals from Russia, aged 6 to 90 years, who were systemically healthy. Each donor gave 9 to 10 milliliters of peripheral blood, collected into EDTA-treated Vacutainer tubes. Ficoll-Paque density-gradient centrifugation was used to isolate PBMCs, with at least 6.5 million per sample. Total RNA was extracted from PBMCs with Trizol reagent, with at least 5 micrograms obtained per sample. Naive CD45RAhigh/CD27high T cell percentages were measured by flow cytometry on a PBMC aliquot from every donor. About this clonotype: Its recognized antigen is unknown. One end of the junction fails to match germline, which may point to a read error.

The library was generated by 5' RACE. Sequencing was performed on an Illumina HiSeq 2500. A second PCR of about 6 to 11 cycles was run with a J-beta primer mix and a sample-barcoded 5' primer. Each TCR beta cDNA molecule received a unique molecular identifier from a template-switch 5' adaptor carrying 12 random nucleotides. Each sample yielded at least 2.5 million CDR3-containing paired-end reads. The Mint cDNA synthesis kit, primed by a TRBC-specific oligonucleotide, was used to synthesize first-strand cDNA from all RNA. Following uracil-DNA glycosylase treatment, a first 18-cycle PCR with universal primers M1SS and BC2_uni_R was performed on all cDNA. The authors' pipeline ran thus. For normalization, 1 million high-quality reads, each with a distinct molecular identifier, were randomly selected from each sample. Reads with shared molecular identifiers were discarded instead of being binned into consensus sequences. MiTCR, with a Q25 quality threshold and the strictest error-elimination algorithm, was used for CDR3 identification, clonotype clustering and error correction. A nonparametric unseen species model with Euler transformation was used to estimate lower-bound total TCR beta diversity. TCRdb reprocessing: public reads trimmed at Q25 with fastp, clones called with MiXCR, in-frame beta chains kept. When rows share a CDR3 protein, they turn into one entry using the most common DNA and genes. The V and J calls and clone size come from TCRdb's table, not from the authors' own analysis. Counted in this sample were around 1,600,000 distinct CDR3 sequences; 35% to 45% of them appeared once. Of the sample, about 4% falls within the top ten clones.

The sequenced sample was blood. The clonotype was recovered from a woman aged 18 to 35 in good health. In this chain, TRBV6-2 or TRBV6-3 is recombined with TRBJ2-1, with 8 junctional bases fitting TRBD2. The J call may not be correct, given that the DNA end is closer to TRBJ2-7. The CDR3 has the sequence CANSSGTRGSYNEQYF. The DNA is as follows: TGTGCCAACAGTTCAGGGACTAGAGGTTCCTACAATGAGCAGTACTTC.